Listed here are 2 T cell receptor beta chains from one sample, sequenced in a study of cytotoxic CD8 clonotypes in ibrutinib-treated CLL. Data came from immunoSEQ multiplex PCR; TCRdb stores just in-frame clones and leaves some out. This sample has approximately 40,000 clones; just over 70% occur once, and the top ten carry roughly 9.1%. The sequences come from PBMCs, collected at disease progression, from a patient treated with ibrutinib. The receptors originated from a human donor with chronic lymphocytic leukemia.

This clone turned up a few times. The chain employs TRBV7-9 and TRBJ1-2, with a weak D call TRBD1 (6 bases). Germline V gene sequence: CDR1 SEHNR, CDR2 FQNEAQ (reference sequence). There are 15 residues in the CDR3. Trimming stripped 2 bases from V and 4 bases from J, with 14 bases between. The CDR3 spells CASSLTQGSVYGYTF. In DNA form, the CDR3 reads TGTGCCAGCAGCTTAACACAGGGCTCCGTCTATGGCTACACCTTC.

This clone was counted only a few times. The chain uses TRBV7-9 and TRBJ1-2, with TRBD1 matching 10 bases. The CDR3 consists of 14 residues. Trimming took 3 bases from V and 2 from J; bases not matched to a gene: 0. Germline CDR1 reads SEHNR; CDR2 reads FQNEAQ (reference sequence). Here the CDR3 DNA reads TGTGCCAGCAGCTTGGGACAGGGGAACTATGGCTACACCTTC. Residues: CASSLGQGNYGYTF.